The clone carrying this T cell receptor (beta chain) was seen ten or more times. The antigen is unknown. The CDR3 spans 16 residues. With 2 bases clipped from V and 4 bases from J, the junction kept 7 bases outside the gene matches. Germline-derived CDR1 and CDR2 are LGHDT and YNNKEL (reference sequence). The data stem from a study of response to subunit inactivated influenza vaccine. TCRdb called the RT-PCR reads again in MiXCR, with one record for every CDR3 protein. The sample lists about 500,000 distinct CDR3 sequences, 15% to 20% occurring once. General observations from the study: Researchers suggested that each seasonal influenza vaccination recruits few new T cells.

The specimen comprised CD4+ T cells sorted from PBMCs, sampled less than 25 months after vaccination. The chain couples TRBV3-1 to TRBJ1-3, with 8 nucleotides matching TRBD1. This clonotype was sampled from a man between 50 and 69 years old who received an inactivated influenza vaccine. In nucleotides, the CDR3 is TGTGCCAGCAGCCAACGGGGACAGGCAGACGGAAACACCATATATTTT. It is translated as CASSQRGQADGNTIYF.